The 8 T cell receptor beta chains listed next were all sequenced from one sample in a study of post-analysis software for immune sequencing data. Study results and caveats: Comparison of patients with controls showed roughly five TRBV segments more frequent in patients, TRBV5-6, TRBV5-1 and TRBV20-1 among them.

Carried by the TCR beta cDNA libraries were unique molecular identifiers. From the PCR reads, TCRdb called clonotypes with MiXCR, one entry per CDR3 protein. This table holds some 450,000 distinct CDR3 sequences, roughly 46% found once. Which antigens these TCRs recognize remains unknown. Source material: blood. Source of these receptors: a girl between 10 and 17 years old with multiple sclerosis.

The gene calls are TRBV24-1 and TRBJ2-6; TRBD1 or TRBD2 may be the D gene (6 bases each). CDR3 length equals 19 residues. Germline lookup yields CDR1 KGHDR and CDR2 SFDVKD. V dropped 9 bases and J dropped 0 bases, with 23 bases sitting between them. Written as DNA, the CDR3 is TGTGCCACCGGAGGGGGTGTCCGTGGTACTACCTCTGGGGCCAACGTCCTGACTTTC. As protein: CATGGGVRGTTSGANVLTF.

CDR3 region: CASSLGLAGANVLTF. The CDR3 nucleotides read TGTGCCAGCAGCCTCGGACTAGCTGGGGCCAACGTCCTGACTTTC. The rearrangement uses TRBV6-6 and TRBJ2-6; 7 positions agree with TRBD2. Germline V gene lookup returns CDR1 MNHNY and CDR2 SVGAGI (reference sequence). V lost 6 bases, J lost 2 bases, and 4 bases stayed unmatched. The CDR3 has 15 residues.

This clonotype was counted a few times. The gene calls are TRBV20-1 and TRBJ2-3, with TRBD2 identical over 7 bases. This CDR3 has 16 amino acids. Losses at the gene ends were 0 bases for V and 2 bases for J; bases not matched to a gene: 8. Per the germline V gene, CDR1 is DFQATT and CDR2 is SNEGSKA (reference sequence). The CDR3 spells CSARDFGLAATDTQYF. DNA for the CDR3: TGCAGTGCTAGAGATTTTGGTCTAGCGGCCACAGATACGCAGTATTTT.

The rearrangement joins TRBV6-5 to TRBJ2-1; 11 bases map to TRBD2. From germline, CDR1 is MNHEY and CDR2 SVGAGI. The CDR3 runs to 15 residues. The J segment lost 5 bases and the V segment lost 2 bases, leaving 2 bases of the junction unmatched. In nucleotides, the CDR3 is TGTGCCAGCAGTTACCGGGGACTAGCGGACAATGAGCAGTTCTTC. This gives the protein CASSYRGLADNEQFF.

The CDR3 coding sequence is TGTGCCAGCAGCTCATCTAGCGGGAGAGCAGAGACCCAGTACTTC. It is translated as CASSSSSGRAETQYF. V is TRBV7-6 and J is TRBJ2-5; 10 positions match TRBD2. The CDR3 is 15 residues long. Per germline, CDR1 SGHVS and CDR2 FNYEAQ. V shed 4 bases and J 4 bases; nucleotides not matched to a gene: 6.

V and J are TRBV20-1 and TRBJ2-7, with 11 nucleotides matching TRBD2. Germline-derived CDR1 and CDR2 are DFQATT and SNEGSKA (reference sequence). This CDR3 has 14 residues. With V trimmed by 6 bases and J by 1 base, 5 bases remained unmatched. CDR3 DNA sequence: TGCAGTGCACCGGGACTAGCGGTATCCTACGAGCAGTACTTC. Translation gives CSAPGLAVSYEQYF.

J is TRBJ2-7 and V is TRBV7-9; TRBD2 might be the D (5 bases). The CDR3 length is 16 residues. V was cut by 2 bases and J by 3 bases, with 17 bases left in between. Germline CDR1 SEHNR, CDR2 FQNEAQ (reference sequence). CDR3 nucleotide sequence: TGTGCCAGCAGCTTAAATTTTGAGCGGAGCCTCTACGAGCAGTACTTC. Amino acids: CASSLNFERSLYEQYF.

This chain links TRBV12-3 or TRBV12-4 with TRBJ2-7; 14 bases are shared with TRBD2. V trimming: 6 bases; J trimming: 8 bases; junction bases outside the gene matches: 15. This CDR3 has 17 residues. The CDR3 spells CASRETGLAGGLIKQYF. Here the CDR3 DNA reads TGTGCCAGCAGGGAGACCGGACTAGCGGGGGGCTTGATAAAGCAGTACTTC.